The 20 T cell receptor beta chains given below trace back to one sample, sequenced in a study of blood T cell repertoires in COVID-19. Data came from immunoSEQ multiplex PCR; TCRdb stores just in-frame clones and leaves some out. The table has about 160,000 clones, approximately 84% seen once. Sequencing was performed on peripheral blood. Source of these receptors: a man aged 35 to 55 who had recovered from COVID-19.

The rearrangement links TRBV11-2 to TRBJ2-1; D is unclear. The CDR3 is 12 amino acids. Germline V gene lookup returns CDR1 SGHAT and CDR2 FQNNGV. Trimming took off 1 base at V and 15 bases at J, with 13 bases between the two ends. The CDR3 loop reads CASSLAGRTLFF. CDR3 sequence (DNA): TGTGCCAGCAGCTTAGCAGGCCGAACCCTGTTCTTC.

The CDR3 reads CASSLFRRTSRGWTGELFF. The CDR3 coding sequence is TGTGCCAGCAGTTTATTCCGGAGGACTAGCCGGGGGTGGACCGGGGAGCTGTTTTTT. V usage is TRBV28 and J usage is TRBJ2-2, with TRBD2 matching over 8 bases. The CDR3 is 19 residues long. V lost 1 base and J lost 5; bases outside the gene matches: 15. The germline CDR1 and CDR2 sequences are MDHEN and SYDVKM. The complete variable domain, with remaining parts taken from reference TRBV28 and TRBJ2-2, reads DVKVTQSSRYLVKRTGEKVFLECVQDMDHENMFWYRQDPGLGLRLIYFSYDVKMKEKGDIPEGYSVSREKKERFSLILESASTNQTSMYLCASSLFRRTSRGWTGELFFGEGSRLTVL.

The chain carries TRBV29-1 and TRBJ1-1; no definite D call. This CDR3 is built from 12 residues. Germline V lookup: CDR1 SQVTM, CDR2 ANQGSEA. V was trimmed by 4 bases and J by 2 bases, leaving 8 bases between them. Written as DNA, the CDR3 is TGCAGCGTTGGAGAGACAAACACTGAAGCTTTCTTT. Its protein product is CSVGETNTEAFF.

CDR3 sequence: CASSPGQGIGNTIYF. DNA for the CDR3: TGTGCCAGCAGCCCCGGGCAGGGGATTGGAAACACCATATATTTT. The V gene is TRBV3-1 (or the pseudogene TRBV3-2), the J gene TRBJ1-3, with D possibly matching TRBD1 (6 bases). The CDR3 extends over 15 amino acids. The V end lost 4 bases, the J end lost 3 bases, and 13 bases lay between the germline ends. CDR1 LGHDT and CDR2 YNNKEL come from the germline V gene (reference sequence).

This clone was seen at least ten times. The chain links TRBV5-6 to TRBJ2-1; tentatively, D is TRBD1 (5 bases). The CDR3 totals 15 residues. Trimming shortened V by 0 bases and J by 2 bases, and 9 bases separated the two germline ends. The germline V gene encodes CDR1 SGHDT and CDR2 YYEEEE. Here the CDR3 reads CASSLGQYTYNEQFF. The CDR3 DNA sequence: TGTGCCAGCAGCTTGGGACAGTACACCTACAATGAGCAGTTCTTC.

This chain joins TRBV29-1 and TRBJ2-1; 10 nucleotides line up with TRBD2. CDR3 length equals 13 residues. The trim removed 7 bases at V and 2 bases at J, leaving 2 bases unmatched. The V gene's germline CDR1 is SQVTM and CDR2 ANQGSEA. Here the CDR3 reads CSGGLAPYNEQFF. The CDR3 coding sequence is TGCAGCGGGGGACTAGCGCCCTACAATGAGCAGTTCTTC.

The chain has TRBV4-1 and TRBJ1-4; unclear D gene. V was clipped by 2 bases and J by 10 bases, with 23 bases between them. CDR3 size: 17 residues. Germline V lookup: CDR1 MGHRA, CDR2 YSYEKL. The CDR3: CASSQPPTGVGVGKLFF. In DNA form, the CDR3 reads TGCGCCAGCAGCCAACCCCCAACCGGTGTGGGCGTTGGAAAACTGTTTTTT.

The V call is TRBV5-1, the J call TRBJ2-6; TRBD2 matches at 8 bases. Germline V gene data show CDR1 as SGHRS and CDR2 as YFSETQ. Trimming at V came to 0 bases and at J to 0 bases, leaving 8 bases not matched to a gene. This CDR3 has 19 amino acids. CDR3 residues: CASSLEIAGIRSGANVLTF. CDR3 coding DNA: TGCGCCAGCAGCTTGGAGATAGCGGGGATTCGCTCTGGGGCCAACGTCCTGACTTTC.

This rearrangement joins TRBV7-6 to TRBJ2-1; weak D call: TRBD1 (6 bases). Trimming took off 3 bases at V and 15 bases at J, with 12 bases between the two ends. This CDR3 is 11 amino acids long. Germline V gene data show CDR1 as SGHVS and CDR2 as FNYEAQ. In DNA, the CDR3 is TGTGCCAGCAGCTTTGAGACAGGAATGTTCTTC. It is translated as CASSFETGMFF.

The rearrangement links TRBV19 to TRBJ2-5, with 9 bases matching TRBD2. With 7 bases clipped from V and 2 bases from J, the junction kept 11 bases outside the gene matches. Germline-derived CDR1 and CDR2 are LNHDA and SQIVND (reference sequence). The CDR3 extends over 16 amino acids. The CDR3 spells CASTLGASGAQETQYF. CDR3 nucleotide sequence: TGTGCCAGTACCCTGGGGGCTAGCGGGGCACAAGAGACCCAGTACTTC.

The chain carries TRBV5-4 and TRBJ2-3; tentatively, D is TRBD2 (6 bases). Trimming took 5 bases from V and 0 from J, leaving 19 bases between them. Germline CDR1 SGHNT, CDR2 YYREEE (reference sequence). This CDR3 is built from 17 residues. The CDR3 loop reads CASRDQARGSSTDTQYF. Written as DNA, the CDR3 is TGTGCCAGCAGGGACCAGGCGCGGGGATCTAGCACAGATACGCAGTATTTT.

This rearrangement joins TRBV6-5 to TRBJ2-5, with 10 nucleotides matching TRBD1. The CDR3 spans 12 residues. The germline V gene encodes CDR1 MNHEY and CDR2 SVGAGI. Germline trimming cut 10 bases from V and 4 bases from J; bases unmatched to any gene: 3. CDR3 nucleotides: TGTGCCATCGACAGGGGGCGAGAGACCCAGTACTTC. It translates to CAIDRGRETQYF.

This clone was found a few times. V usage is TRBV7-2 and J usage is TRBJ2-7, with TRBD2 identical over 11 bases. The J segment lost 4 bases and the V segment lost 4 bases, leaving 6 bases of the junction unmatched. The CDR3 sequence is 15 residues long. Germline CDR1 reads SGHTA; CDR2 reads FQGNSA. The CDR3 DNA follows: TGTGCCAGCAGCTCGGTAGCGGGAGGGGGGTACGAGCAGTACTTC. Residues: CASSSVAGGGYEQYF.

Turning to this clone: A much larger clone lies a single base off, so this may be a read error. This chain links TRBV6-5 with TRBJ2-3; D may be TRBD2 (6 bases). The CDR3 covers 12 residues. V was pared by 8 bases and J by 2 bases, with 8 bases between. Looked up from germline, CDR1 is MNHEY and CDR2 is SVGAGI. The CDR3 DNA reads TGTGCCAGCGGGGGGAACACAGATACGCAGTATTTT. Its protein is CASGGNTDTQYF.

The CDR3 protein is CASSLDLTGAGNTIYF. In DNA, the CDR3 is TGTGCCAGCAGCTTAGATCTAACAGGTGCTGGAAACACCATATATTTT. This chain links TRBV11-2 with TRBJ1-3; possibly TRBD1 for D (5 bases). The CDR3 extends over 16 amino acids. Germline V gene data show CDR1 as SGHAT and CDR2 as FQNNGV. The ends were cut back, 0 bases at V and 2 bases at J, with 11 bases in the middle.

This sequence joins TRBV28 and TRBJ2-1; no definite D call. Between the trimmed V and J ends, which lost 10 bases and 6 bases, there was a span of 13 bases. This CDR3 has 12 amino acids. Germline V gives CDR1 MDHEN, CDR2 SYDVKM. The CDR3 region has the DNA TGTGCCACCTCCCTGTCGTTCAATGAGCAGTTCTTC. Translation: CATSLSFNEQFF.

The chain joins TRBV5-5 to TRBJ1-2; D gene ambiguous. Germline CDR1 SGHKS, CDR2 YYEKEE (reference sequence). The CDR3 length is 15 residues. Trimming removed 2 bases from V and 0 bases from J, with 11 bases in between. The CDR3 here is CASSFRTVPNYGYTF. CDR3 in DNA: TGTGCCAGCAGCTTCAGAACAGTTCCTAACTATGGCTACACCTTC. Full variable domain (rest looked up from reference TRBV5-5 and TRBJ1-2): DAGVTQSPTHLIKTRGQQVTLRCSPISGHKSVSWYQQVLGQGPQFIFQYYEKEERGRGNFPDRFSARQFPNYSSELNVNALLLGDSALYLCASSFRTVPNYGYTFGSGTRLTVV.

V and J are TRBV28 and TRBJ1-2; D is unclear. Deletions cut 7 bases from V and 8 bases from J, with 20 bases between. Germline V gene data show CDR1 as MDHEN and CDR2 as SYDVKM. CDR3 length equals 14 residues. The CDR3 loop reads CASTPPGLGGGYTF. The CDR3 coding sequence is TGTGCCAGCACTCCTCCCGGACTAGGTGGGGGCTACACCTTC.

The chain is built from TRBV6-2 or TRBV6-3 and TRBJ2-3; D perhaps matches TRBD2 (6 bases). Per germline, CDR1 MNHEY and CDR2 SVGEGT. Deletions cut 4 bases from V and 2 bases from J, with 13 bases between. The CDR3 extends over 15 amino acids. The CDR3 nucleotides read TGTGCCAGCAGTTGGGGACTTCTCCTCACAGATACGCAGTATTTT. Its protein product is CASSWGLLLTDTQYF.

The V call is TRBV20-1, the J call TRBJ2-7; 8 bases are a match to TRBD1. V lost 3 bases to trimming and J lost 7 bases; unmatched junction nucleotides: 11. The germline gives CDR1 DFQATT, CDR2 SNEGSKA (reference sequence). The CDR3 consists of 14 residues. The CDR3 reads CSASSLQGAREQYF. CDR3 nucleotide sequence: TGCAGTGCTAGTTCTCTCCAGGGGGCGAGAGAGCAGTACTTC.